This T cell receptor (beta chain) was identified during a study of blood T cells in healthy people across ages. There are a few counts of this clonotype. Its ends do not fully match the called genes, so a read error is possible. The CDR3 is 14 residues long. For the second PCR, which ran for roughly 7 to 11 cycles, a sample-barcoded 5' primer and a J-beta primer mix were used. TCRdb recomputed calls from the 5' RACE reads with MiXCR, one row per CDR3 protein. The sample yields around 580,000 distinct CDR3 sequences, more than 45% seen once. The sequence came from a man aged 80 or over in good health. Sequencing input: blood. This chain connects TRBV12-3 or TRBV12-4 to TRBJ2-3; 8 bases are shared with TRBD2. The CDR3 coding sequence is TGTGCCGGCAGCGGACGAGCGGGAGCTGATACGCAGTATTTT. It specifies CAGSGRAGADTQYF.